Listed below are T cell receptor beta chains from one sample, sequenced in a study of cytomegalovirus exposure and HLA in healthy donors. The protocol was immunoSEQ multiplex PCR, while the TCRdb copy is restricted to in-frame clones and leaves out a portion. The table lists about 190,000 clones, roughly 84% of them singletons. The sample consisted of PBMCs. These receptors were taken from a boy younger than 18 in good health and CMV-seronegative. CDR3s include the opening cysteine and the closing phenylalanine or tryptophan.

v_call,cdr3_aa
TRBV7-2,CASSFRENTEAFF
TRBV7-9,CASSLVGPGGTEAFF
TRBV7-9,CAGSGTLITGELFF
TRBV5-6,CASSLERGSNEQFF
TRBV6-1,CASSEARGLTHTGELFF
TRBV4-1,CASSQVGLSGVLFF
TRBV9,CASSVVSLPGPGNTIYF
TRBV7-2,CASSRGRGGKDTQYF
TRBV4-1,CASSQVIGGRETQYF
TRBV4-1,CASSLFSGTTGEKLFF
TRBV2,CASRQEYF
TRBV25-1,CASEGGYPNYGYTF
TRBV4-3,CASSQDIRRSGTDTQYF
TRBV19,CASSIPGQPTTEYF
TRBV7-2,CASSLNRDTYNEQFF
TRBV4-1,CASSLISWGGSYEQYF
TRBV7-3,CASSSQGSDNEQFF
TRBV28,CASSLPSYRTGEAFF
TRBV29-1,CSVDSPPLYGYTF
TRBV5-1,CASSLAGTGSFREQYF
TRBV2,CASSTRTGSYEQYF
TRBV19,CASSTASGPYEQYF
TRBV5-1,CASSLAPGPDEKLFF
TRBV30,CAWSPGGTAGEKLFF
TRBV15,CATSRDTLGREGSYGYTF
TRBV5-3,CARSPNRKPRDTEAFF
TRBV14,CASSRLTSGIYEQYF
TRBV19,CASSIRTGNPSEQYF
TRBV21-1,CASSTLEGLAGDHTGELFF
TRBV7-9,CASSLGQGVTDTQYF
TRBV6-4,CASSPTGTGGTGELFF
TRBV4-3,CASTGDGFFNSGEQFF
TRBV7-3,CASSLTGRGTNIQYF
TRBV5-6,CASSFGAGAPNF
TRBV6-5,CASSLSTGNSGNTIYF
TRBV2,CASSRTGSSYEQYF
TRBV2,CASSDFASRDNEQFF
TRBV4-2,CASSHPDSGGSYEQYF
TRBV6-6,CASRDRGNSPLHF
TRBV5-1,CASSLSTAYNEQFF
TRBV30,CACKGGGHQPQHF
TRBV19,CASSARTGQPQHF
TRBV4-1,CASSLAPTGPNQPQHF
TRBV4-1,CASSQAGADVGSPLHF
TRBV7-9,CASSSGQGEAKNIQYF
TRBV28,CASSSIPQGASNYGYTF
TRBV28,CASTIMGDSMNTEAFF
TRBV18,CASSPRDLLNTEAFF
TRBV29-1,CSVAGTGQETQYF
TRBV5-1,CASSLRGGTEAFF
TRBV7-9,CSSSPGTGTNQPQHF
TRBV25-1,CASRSLSYEQYF
TRBV15,CATSGRRASTDTQYF
TRBV30,CAWRQGSGELFF